Following are 4 T cell receptor beta chains from one sample sequenced in a study of blood T cell repertoires in COVID-19. Repertoires were generated with immunoSEQ multiplex PCR, while TCRdb's copy carries only in-frame clones and drops some. The sample includes roughly 92,000 clones, roughly 88% seen only once; the top ten take roughly 32%. Sample: peripheral blood. Receptors originate from a woman at least 80 years old with active or convalescent COVID-19.

The J gene is TRBJ2-3, the V gene TRBV29-1, with a tentative D call TRBD2 (5 bases). V lost 6 bases and J lost 5, with 12 bases in between. Looked up from germline, CDR1 is SQVTM and CDR2 is ANQGSEA. The CDR3 loop spans 12 amino acids. The CDR3 sequence: CSVAAGVDTQYF. In DNA, the CDR3 is TGCAGCGTGGCCGCCGGGGTAGATACGCAGTATTTT.

The chain carries TRBV28 and TRBJ2-2, with a tentative D call TRBD2 (6 bases). The CDR3 contains 13 residues. Germline CDR1 is MDHEN and CDR2 is SYDVKM. The CDR3 here is CAGGERNTGELFF. The CDR3 DNA is TGTGCTGGAGGGGAGAGGAACACCGGGGAGCTGTTTTTT.

This clone was picked up one time. V gene TRBV6-2 or TRBV6-3 combines with J gene TRBJ1-2; no clear D. The CDR3 length is 18 residues. Trimming pared 2 bases from V and 0 bases from J, leaving 19 bases between. Per germline, CDR1 MNHEY and CDR2 SVGEGT. The CDR3 coding sequence is TGTGCCAGCAGTTACGACCGGGCGAAGGACTTAACTAACTATGGCTACACCTTC. This gives the protein CASSYDRAKDLTNYGYTF.

This clone was recorded only once. The rearrangement uses TRBV7-8 and TRBJ1-2; no firm D call. V shed 5 bases and J shed 5 bases, with 15 bases lying between them. The CDR3 runs to 14 residues. Germline V lookup: CDR1 SGHVS, CDR2 FQNEAQ. The CDR3 nucleotides are TGTGCCAGCAGCCCCAGGTATTCTGGTTATGGCTACACCTTC. Protein sequence: CASSPRYSGYGYTF. The full variable domain, with the rest looked up from reference TRBV7-8 and TRBJ1-2, is GAGVSQSPRYKVAKRGQDVALRCDPISGHVSLFWYQQALGQGPEFLTYFQNEAQLDKSGLPSDRFFAERPEGSVSTLKIQRTQQEDSAVYLCASSPRYSGYGYTFGSGTRLTVV.